The 18 T cell receptor beta chains below come from one sample, sequenced in a study of T cell changes during pregnancy in multiple sclerosis. Assay used: immunoSEQ multiplex PCR; TCRdb lists only in-frame clones, some missing. The sample contains about 38,000 clones, 85% to 95% of which appear only once. Sequencing used CD4+ T cells from peripheral blood mononuclear cells, obtained in the third trimester of pregnancy. These receptors were obtained from a female donor in good health, enrolled as a control in a pregnancy study.

The V gene is TRBV2, the J gene TRBJ2-3; 10 bases line up with TRBD1. Looked up from germline, CDR1 is SNHLY and CDR2 is FYNNEI. Losses at the gene ends were 7 bases for V and 4 bases for J; bases not matched to a gene: 14. The CDR3 has 17 amino acids. CDR3 region: CASTRGPDRGLADTQYF. In DNA form, the CDR3 reads TGTGCCAGCACTCGCGGGCCCGACAGGGGGCTCGCAGATACGCAGTATTTT.

The chain uses TRBV5-1 and TRBJ1-2; the match to TRBD1 covers 12 bases. V lost 3 bases and J lost 6; bases outside the gene matches: 9. The CDR3 has 16 amino acids. The germline V gene has CDR1 SGHRS and CDR2 YFSETQ. The CDR3 here is CASSYNRDRGQDGYTF. As DNA, the CDR3 is TGCGCCAGCAGCTACAACCGGGACAGGGGGCAAGATGGCTACACCTTC. Full variable domain (outside the CDR3, taken from reference TRBV5-1 and TRBJ1-2): KAGVTQTPRYLIKTRGQQVTLSCSPISGHRSVSWYQQTPGQGLQFLFEYFSETQRNKGNFPGRFSGRQFSNSRSEMNVSTLELGDSALYLCASSYNRDRGQDGYTFGSGTRLTVV.

This chain joins TRBV28 and TRBJ2-7, with D possibly being TRBD2 (6 bases). CDR3 length: 17 amino acids. Trimming cost V 4 bases and J 2 bases, with 21 bases left between them. Looked up from germline, CDR1 is MDHEN and CDR2 is SYDVKM. Here the CDR3 DNA reads TGTGCCAGCAGTTCCCCCCGCGGGGTGGTCTCACCCTACGAGCAGTACTTC. Amino acid sequence: CASSSPRGVVSPYEQYF.

Notes on this clone: The sample has other DNA sequences that encode this CDR3 too. The genes are TRBV6-4 and TRBJ2-5; tentatively, D is TRBD1 (8 bases). The germline V gene has CDR1 MRHNA and CDR2 SNTAGT. V was pared by 6 bases and J by 5 bases, with 13 bases between. The CDR3 length is 13 residues. CDR3 sequence: CASSEQGGETQYF. The CDR3, as DNA: TGTGCCAGCAGCGAACAGGGGGGGGAGACCCAGTACTTC.

The chain carries TRBV7-9 and TRBJ1-1; D is unresolved. V was cut by 4 bases and J by 3 bases, with 15 bases left in between. Germline lookup yields CDR1 SEHNR and CDR2 FQNEAQ (reference sequence). This CDR3 has 15 amino acids. DNA of the CDR3: TGTGCCAGCAGCTCGCGGGCCAACTCTCACACTGAAGCTTTCTTT. This translates into CASSSRANSHTEAFF.

The chain recombines TRBV28 with TRBJ2-7, with 10 nucleotides matching TRBD1. CDR1 and CDR2 from the germline V gene are MDHEN and SYDVKM. Unmatched junction bases numbered 10, after V lost 5 bases and J lost 6 bases. The CDR3 has 15 amino acids. CDR3 residues: CASSPSGTGVGEQYF. CDR3 DNA sequence: TGTGCCAGCAGTCCGTCGGGGACAGGGGTAGGCGAGCAGTACTTC.

The J gene is TRBJ1-2, the V gene TRBV6-5; 7 bases map to TRBD1. The CDR3 consists of 13 residues. V lost 2 bases to trimming and J lost 5 bases; unmatched junction nucleotides: 2. The germline gives CDR1 MNHEY, CDR2 SVGAGI. CDR3 loop: CASSYRDRYGYTF. The CDR3 DNA follows: TGTGCCAGCAGTTACCGGGACAGATATGGCTACACCTTC.

This chain joins TRBV13 and TRBJ1-2, with 11 bases lining up with TRBD1. The CDR3 covers 13 residues. Germline CDR1 is PRHDT and CDR2 is FYEKMQ (reference sequence). Losses at the gene ends were 8 bases for V and 2 bases for J; bases not matched to a gene: 1. The CDR3 protein is CASGTGGNYGYTF. The CDR3 nucleotides are TGTGCCAGCGGGACAGGGGGAAACTATGGCTACACCTTC.

The chain joins TRBV7-8 to TRBJ2-1; 9 nucleotides line up with TRBD2. Losses at the gene ends were 4 bases for V and 5 bases for J; bases not matched to a gene: 9. This CDR3 spans 16 amino acids. CDR1 and CDR2 from the germline V gene are SGHVS and FQNEAQ. As DNA, the CDR3 is TGTGCCAGCAGCTCCACTCCCGGGACTAGCAACAATGAGCAGTTCTTC. Amino acids: CASSSTPGTSNNEQFF. Using reference TRBV7-8 and TRBJ2-1 for the parts outside the CDR3, the full variable domain is GAGVSQSPRYKVAKRGQDVALRCDPISGHVSLFWYQQALGQGPEFLTYFQNEAQLDKSGLPSDRFFAERPEGSVSTLKIQRTQQEDSAVYLCASSSTPGTSNNEQFFGPGTRLTVL.

This chain joins TRBV29-1 and TRBJ2-3, with a tentative D call TRBD2 (6 bases). Trimming cost V 5 bases and J 1 base, with 10 bases left between them. The CDR3 is 13 residues long. Germline V gives CDR1 SQVTM, CDR2 ANQGSEA. CDR3 in DNA: TGCAGCGTTAAACTAGCAGGCACAGATACGCAGTATTTT. It specifies CSVKLAGTDTQYF.

The rearrangement links TRBV5-6 to TRBJ1-2; 7 nucleotides align to TRBD1. Germline CDR1 is SGHDT and CDR2 is YYEEEE. The CDR3 is 14 amino acids. V trimming: 3 bases; J trimming: 6 bases; junction bases outside the gene matches: 8. The CDR3 is CASSSTGFRNGYTF. CDR3 DNA sequence: TGTGCCAGCAGCTCGACAGGGTTTAGGAATGGCTACACCTTC. Looking up the rest from reference TRBV5-6 and TRBJ1-2 gives the full variable domain: DAGVTQSPTHLIKTRGQQVTLRCSPKSGHDTVSWYQQALGQGPQFIFQYYEEEERQRGNFPDRFSGHQFPNYSSELNVNALLLGDSALYLCASSSTGFRNGYTFGSGTRLTVV.

The V and J genes are TRBV6-1 and TRBJ2-7, with D maybe TRBD2 (5 bases). The CDR3 runs 15 residues. The V gene lost 10 bases and the J gene lost 2 bases, with 21 bases spanning the gap. Germline CDR1 is MNHNS and CDR2 is SASEGT. CDR3 DNA: TGTGCCACCACCGGGAAAGAGGAGATACCCTACGAGCAGTACTTC. It yields the protein CATTGKEEIPYEQYF.

The V and J genes are TRBV6-5 and TRBJ1-2; D is ambiguous. Trimming left V 0 bases short and J 3 bases short, with 5 bases between. This CDR3 has 13 residues. CDR1 and CDR2 (germline): MNHEY, SVGAGI. The CDR3 reads CASSYSQYYGYTF. The CDR3 nucleotides are TGTGCCAGCAGTTACTCCCAGTACTATGGCTACACCTTC.

The genes are TRBV18 and TRBJ1-1, with D perhaps TRBD1 (6 bases). Germline assignment: CDR1 KGHSH and CDR2 LQKENI. The CDR3 length is 19 residues. V shed 5 bases and J shed 1 base, with 26 bases lying between them. CDR3 in amino acids: CASSATGTLASVGNTEAFF. The CDR3 DNA reads as TGTGCCAGCTCAGCCACAGGGACACTCGCGTCCGTGGGGAACACTGAAGCTTTCTTT.

The rearrangement uses TRBV9 and TRBJ1-6; D is perhaps TRBD1 (6 bases). Germline loops: CDR1 SGDLS, CDR2 YYNGEE. With 4 bases removed from V and 6 bases from J, the gap between germline ends came to 11 bases. This CDR3 has 14 amino acids. The CDR3 reads CASSPGQTNSPLHF. CDR3 in DNA: TGTGCCAGCAGCCCCGGACAGACTAATTCACCCCTCCACTTT.

The V call is TRBV29-1, the J call TRBJ2-1; 9 nucleotides match TRBD2. Trimming at V came to 5 bases and at J to 6 bases, leaving 14 bases not matched to a gene. CDR1 SQVTM and CDR2 ANQGSEA come from the germline V gene. The CDR3 covers 16 residues. CDR3 nucleotide sequence: TGCAGCGTTCTACCGTGGAGCGGGGGGAGCGGCAATGAGCAGTTCTTC. It is translated as CSVLPWSGGSGNEQFF.

The rearrangement uses TRBV10-3 and TRBJ2-2; 11 bases agree with TRBD1. The trim removed 10 bases at V and 7 bases at J, leaving 14 bases unmatched. The germline V gene encodes CDR1 ENHRY and CDR2 SYGVKD. The CDR3 length is 16 residues. CDR3 region: CATKIGQGANNGELFF. CDR3 nucleotide sequence: TGTGCCACCAAGATAGGACAGGGGGCGAATAACGGGGAGCTGTTTTTT.

The sample holds a few counts of this clone. V gene TRBV18 combines with J gene TRBJ1-1, with D tentatively TRBD1 (6 bases). Germline V gene sequence: CDR1 KGHSH, CDR2 LQKENI. V gave up 6 bases and J gave up 3 bases, with 8 bases separating them. The CDR3 has 12 residues. The CDR3 coding sequence is TGTGCCAGCTCGGACAGATACACTGAAGCTTTCTTT. Translating gives CASSDRYTEAFF.